These 3 T cell receptor beta chains share one sample of origin, sequenced in a study of T cell changes during pregnancy in multiple sclerosis. TCRdb's copy holds only in-frame clones and misses some; the assay was immunoSEQ multiplex PCR. The table includes tens of thousands of clones, 94% detected once. The specimen comprised peripheral blood, sampled in the second trimester of pregnancy. Receptors were obtained from a female donor in good health, enrolled as a control in a pregnancy study.

The J gene is TRBJ2-1, the V gene TRBV27; the match to TRBD2 covers 9 bases. CDR1 MNHEY and CDR2 SMNVEV come from the germline V gene (reference sequence). The CDR3 loop spans 15 amino acids. After removal of 5 bases from V and 8 bases from J, the junction contained 10 bases not matched to a gene. The CDR3 DNA reads as TGTGCCAGCAGTCTTCCCCCGGGACTAGCAGATGAGCAGTTCTTC. Protein product: CASSLPPGLADEQFF.

The CDR3 sequence: CASSSTRKSSYNEQFF. The CDR3 nucleotides read TGTGCCAGTAGTTCAACTAGGAAGAGCTCCTACAATGAGCAGTTCTTC. The V gene is TRBV19, the J gene TRBJ2-1; the D gene is possibly TRBD2 (5 bases). CDR1 and CDR2 from the germline V gene are LNHDA and SQIVND (reference sequence). CDR3 length: 16 amino acids. Trimming shortened V by 5 bases and J by 0 bases, and 14 bases separated the two germline ends. Variable domain in full (rest from reference TRBV19 and TRBJ2-1): DGGITQSPKYLFRKEGQNVTLSCEQNLNHDAMYWYRQDPGQGLRLIYYSQIVNDFQKGDIAEGYSVSREKKESFPLTVTSAQKNPTAFYLCASSSTRKSSYNEQFFGPGTRLTVL.

The J gene is TRBJ2-1, the V gene TRBV7-9; weak D call: TRBD2 (6 bases). The V and J ends lost 4 bases and 7 bases respectively, with 20 bases between them. The CDR3 length is 16 residues. Germline V lookup: CDR1 SEHNR, CDR2 FQNEAQ (reference sequence). The DNA for the CDR3 is TGTGCCAGCAGCTCGGACCGGGACTTCCCTCGTAATGAGCAGTTCTTC. This codes for CASSSDRDFPRNEQFF.